The 7 T cell receptor beta chains reported below all come from one sample, sequenced in a study of cytomegalovirus exposure and HLA in healthy donors listed by TCRdb under 2017. The library relied on the immunoSEQ multiplex PCR assay. The multiplex PCR relied on a mix of 60 forward primers for TCR Vbeta segments and 13 reverse primers for TCR Jbeta segments. Drawn from immuneACCESS, this table holds only the in-frame rearrangements with V and J called that TCRdb kept. Clones are partly lost; checked studies trace under half to an unresolved V gene and leave the rest unexplained. The sample table holds approximately 190,000 clones, of which 82% were seen once. The top ten hold roughly 6% of the sample. Sequencing was done on a sample of PBMCs. The receptor source for this set is a woman aged 45-65 years in good health and CMV-seropositive.

This chain links TRBV29-1 with TRBJ2-3; 8 positions agree with TRBD2. Germline CDR1 reads SQVTM; CDR2 reads ANQGSEA. The CDR3 length is 14 residues. V lost 2 bases and J lost 2; bases outside the gene matches: 3. The chain's CDR3 is CSVETSGLTDTQYF. DNA of the CDR3: TGCAGCGTTGAAACTAGCGGCCTCACAGATACGCAGTATTTT.

The V gene is TRBV7-9, the J gene TRBJ2-7; D perhaps matches TRBD1 (6 bases). V lost 5 bases and J lost 6, with 14 bases in between. Germline V gives CDR1 SEHNR, CDR2 FQNEAQ (reference sequence). The CDR3 loop spans 13 amino acids. CDR3 sequence (DNA): TGTGCCAGCAGCCTCCAACAGGGCACCGAGCAGTACTTC. This translates into CASSLQQGTEQYF. Based on the CDR3 plus reference TRBV7-9 and TRBJ2-7, the full variable domain is DTGVSQNPRHKITKRGQNVTFRCDPISEHNRLYWYRQTLGQGPEFLTYFQNEAQLEKSRLLSDRFSAERPKGSFSTLEIQRTEQGDSAMYLCASSLQQGTEQYFGPGTRLTVT.

The chain uses TRBV29-1 and TRBJ2-3, with 10 bases aligning to TRBD1. V lost 7 bases, J lost 10 bases, and 17 bases stayed unmatched. CDR3 length: 15 residues. CDR1 is SQVTM, CDR2 ANQGSEA, per germline. CDR3 DNA sequence: TGCAGCGCCACCCCGGGACAGGGGCTTAGGCCTCCGCAGTATTTT. It yields the protein CSATPGQGLRPPQYF.

The chain recombines TRBV27 with TRBJ2-7, with D tentatively TRBD2 (5 bases). The CDR3 sequence is 15 residues long. Trimming took 7 bases from V and 1 from J, leaving 17 bases between them. Germline V gene data show CDR1 as MNHEY and CDR2 as SMNVEV (reference sequence). CDR3 in amino acids: CASKRFGVGSYEQYF. DNA for the CDR3: TGTGCCAGCAAGCGGTTTGGAGTTGGATCCTACGAGCAGTACTTC.

J is TRBJ2-7 and V is TRBV6-6, with 7 bases aligning to TRBD1. This CDR3 region has 15 residues. CDR1 and CDR2 (germline): MNHNY, SVGAGI (reference sequence). The V and J ends lost 4 bases and 0 bases, in that order; junction bases with no gene match: 6. The CDR3 here is CASSSRGQPSYEQYF. CDR3 nucleotide sequence: TGTGCCAGCAGTTCACGGGGACAGCCCTCCTACGAGCAGTACTTC.

The chain links TRBV27 to TRBJ2-3; TRBD2 aligns across 12 bases. Trimming at V came to 6 bases and at J to 0 bases, leaving 7 bases not matched to a gene. Germline-derived CDR1 and CDR2 are MNHEY and SMNVEV (reference sequence). The CDR3 runs to 17 residues. The CDR3 DNA sequence: TGTGCCAGCAGACGCCTTGGACTAGCGGGGAGCACAGATACGCAGTATTTT. Translation gives CASRRLGLAGSTDTQYF.

This clone was picked up a small number of times. The chain recombines TRBV5-6 with TRBJ1-1, with D unclear. This CDR3 contains 14 residues. Trimming removed 0 bases at V and 2 bases at J, with 8 bases between. Germline V gene lookup returns CDR1 SGHDT and CDR2 YYEEEE. The CDR3 DNA reads TGTGCCAGCAGCTTGGAGCAGCGTAACACTGAAGCTTTCTTT. Its translation: CASSLEQRNTEAFF.